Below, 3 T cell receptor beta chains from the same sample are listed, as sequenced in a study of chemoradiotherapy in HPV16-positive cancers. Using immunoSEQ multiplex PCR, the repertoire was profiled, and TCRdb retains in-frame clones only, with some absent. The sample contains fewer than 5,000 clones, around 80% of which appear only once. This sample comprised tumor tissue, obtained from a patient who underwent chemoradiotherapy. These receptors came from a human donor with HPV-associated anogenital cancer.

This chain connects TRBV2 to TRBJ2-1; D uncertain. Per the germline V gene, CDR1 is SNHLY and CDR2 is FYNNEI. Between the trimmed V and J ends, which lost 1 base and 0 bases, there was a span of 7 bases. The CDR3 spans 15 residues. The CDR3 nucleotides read TGTGCCAGCAGTGAAGGCGGAAGCTCCTACAATGAGCAGTTCTTC. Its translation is CASSEGGSSYNEQFF.

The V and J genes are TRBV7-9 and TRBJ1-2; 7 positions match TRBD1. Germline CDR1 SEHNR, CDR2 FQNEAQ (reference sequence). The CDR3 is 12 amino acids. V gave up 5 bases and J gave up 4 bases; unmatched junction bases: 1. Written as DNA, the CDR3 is TGTGCCAGCAGCAGGGACAGCTATGGCTACACCTTC. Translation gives CASSRDSYGYTF.

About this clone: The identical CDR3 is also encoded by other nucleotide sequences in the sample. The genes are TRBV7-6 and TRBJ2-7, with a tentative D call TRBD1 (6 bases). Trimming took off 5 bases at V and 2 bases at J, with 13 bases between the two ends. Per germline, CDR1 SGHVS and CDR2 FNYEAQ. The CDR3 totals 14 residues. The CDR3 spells CASSLQQGTYEQYF. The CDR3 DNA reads TGTGCCAGCAGCCTACAACAGGGCACCTACGAGCAGTACTTC.